Below, 27 T cell receptor beta chains from the same sample are listed, as sequenced in a study of T cell changes during pregnancy in multiple sclerosis (dated by TCRdb to the late 2010s). The protocol used for the library was the immunoSEQ multiplex PCR assay. TCRdb obtained this table from immuneACCESS and retained in-frame rearrangements with V and J assigned. These tables miss some clones; where compared with another copy, unresolved V genes account for less than half of the shortfall, and the remainder is unexplained. Here the sample has 80,000 to 95,000 clones; about 94% occur a single time. In total, the top ten clones hold less than 1.5% of the sample. The sample here was peripheral blood, taken in the third trimester of pregnancy. The receptors shown here come from a female donor in good health, enrolled as a control in a pregnancy study.

The rearrangement links TRBV11-3 to TRBJ2-7, with a possible D match to TRBD1 (6 bases). The CDR3 is 14 amino acids. The germline V gene encodes CDR1 SGHNT and CDR2 YENEEA. V was trimmed by 5 bases and J by 6 bases, leaving 17 bases between them. Here the CDR3 reads CASSQNTGSAEQYF. For the CDR3, the DNA is TGTGCCAGCAGCCAGAACACAGGGAGCGCCGAGCAGTACTTC.

The CDR3 DNA reads as TGTGCCAGCAGCTTAGGGGGGGGTACAGAGACCCAGTACTTC. Its protein product is CASSLGGGTETQYF. The chain carries TRBV7-6 and TRBJ2-5, with 7 bases fitting TRBD2. V lost 1 base to trimming and J lost 4 bases; unmatched junction nucleotides: 3. Per the germline V gene, CDR1 is SGHVS and CDR2 is FNYEAQ. The CDR3 length is 14 residues.

V is TRBV28 and J is TRBJ2-1; 9 positions match TRBD2. V trimming: 2 bases; J trimming: 15 bases; junction bases outside the gene matches: 8. The CDR3 covers 13 residues. The germline V gene has CDR1 MDHEN and CDR2 SYDVKM. This CDR3 reads CASSLTAAGLAFF. CDR3 bases: TGTGCCAGCAGTTTAACTGCTGCGGGACTAGCGTTCTTC.

The chain recombines TRBV7-9 with TRBJ1-4; 10 nucleotides line up with TRBD1. V lost 6 bases to trimming and J lost 5 bases; unmatched junction nucleotides: 9. The CDR3 runs 16 residues. The germline gives CDR1 SEHNR, CDR2 FQNEAQ (reference sequence). This chain's CDR3 is CASSTDRGQINEKLFF. The CDR3 DNA follows: TGTGCCAGCAGTACCGACAGGGGGCAGATAAATGAAAAACTGTTTTTT.

The genes are TRBV5-1 and TRBJ2-3, with 8 bases lining up with TRBD1. This CDR3 region has 15 residues. J was trimmed by 3 bases and V by 0 bases; bases with no gene match: 3. CDR1 and CDR2 from the germline V gene are SGHRS and YFSETQ. The CDR3 DNA is TGCGCCAGCAGCTTGGGACAGGGGTTGACAGATACGCAGTATTTT. It is translated as CASSLGQGLTDTQYF.

The rearrangement joins TRBV4-1 to TRBJ1-1, with a tentative D call TRBD1 (6 bases). This CDR3 region has 15 residues. Germline V lookup: CDR1 MGHRA, CDR2 YSYEKL. Trimming took 3 bases from V and 3 from J, leaving 14 bases between them. The DNA for the CDR3 is TGCGCCAGCAGCCAGCAAGGGGGATGGGACACTGAAGCTTTCTTT. Its translation is CASSQQGGWDTEAFF.

The chain couples TRBV11-2 to TRBJ1-5; D is uncertain. V lost 0 bases and J lost 7, with 10 bases in between. Per the germline V gene, CDR1 is SGHAT and CDR2 is FQNNGV. The CDR3 has 14 amino acids. The CDR3 DNA reads TGTGCCAGCAGCTTAGATCTGGAGGGACAGCCCCAGCATTTT. This sequence encodes CASSLDLEGQPQHF.

In its sample, this clone was seen a few times. The chain couples TRBV15 to TRBJ2-7; a weak D match, TRBD1 (5 bases). The CDR3 covers 10 residues. Germline CDR1 is LNHNV and CDR2 is YYDKDF (reference sequence). Trimming stripped 1 base from V and 13 bases from J, with 8 bases between. The CDR3, as DNA: TGTGCCACCAGCAGAGCACAGGCTTACTTC. Its translation: CATSRAQAYF.

The chain recombines TRBV6-1 with TRBJ2-7; 7 bases line up with TRBD2. V shed 8 bases and J 3 bases; nucleotides not matched to a gene: 7. The CDR3 runs to 13 residues. Per the germline V gene, CDR1 is MNHNS and CDR2 is SASEGT. CDR3: CASGDRGDYEQYF. CDR3 DNA: TGTGCCAGCGGAGATCGGGGGGACTACGAGCAGTACTTC.

The chain uses TRBV15 and TRBJ1-2, with D uncertain. This CDR3 has 13 amino acids. Germline V gene sequence: CDR1 LNHNV, CDR2 YYDKDF (reference sequence). The V end was cut by 0 bases, the J end by 5 bases, with 7 bases between. The DNA for the CDR3 is TGTGCCACCAGCAGAGATCGGGGTTATGGCTACACCTTC. The encoded protein is CATSRDRGYGYTF.

The chain couples TRBV27 to TRBJ2-3; 8 bases line up with TRBD2. The CDR3 consists of 17 residues. J was trimmed by 5 bases and V by 6 bases; bases with no gene match: 16. CDR1 and CDR2 (germline): MNHEY, SMNVEV (reference sequence). CDR3 residues: CASRSPMSGRVRDTQYF. The CDR3, as DNA: TGTGCCAGCAGATCCCCTATGAGCGGGAGAGTCCGAGATACGCAGTATTTT.

The genes are TRBV4-2 and TRBJ1-3; a possible D gene is TRBD1 (6 bases). Germline assignment: CDR1 LGHNA and CDR2 YNFKEQ. V was trimmed by 2 bases and J by 0 bases, leaving 11 bases between them. CDR3 size: 16 residues. Here the CDR3 DNA reads TGTGCCAGCAGCCAATCAGGGGTCGGCTCTGGAAACACCATATATTTT. Translation gives CASSQSGVGSGNTIYF.

The V gene is TRBV19, the J gene TRBJ1-5; 8 bases agree with TRBD1. CDR3 size: 15 residues. Germline loops: CDR1 LNHDA, CDR2 SQIVND (reference sequence). V trimming: 2 bases; J trimming: 6 bases; junction bases outside the gene matches: 6. The CDR3 reads CASSITGQGGQPQHF. The DNA for the CDR3 is TGTGCCAGTAGTATAACCGGACAGGGCGGTCAGCCCCAGCATTTT.

The V and J genes are TRBV27 and TRBJ2-1; 8 bases fit TRBD2. From germline, CDR1 is MNHEY and CDR2 SMNVEV (reference sequence). V lost 0 bases to trimming and J lost 5 bases; unmatched junction nucleotides: 3. The CDR3 has 15 amino acids. Here the CDR3 reads CASSLSSGRDNEQFF. The DNA for the CDR3 is TGTGCCAGCAGTTTATCGAGCGGGAGAGACAATGAGCAGTTCTTC.

V usage is TRBV9 and J usage is TRBJ1-4; possible D gene TRBD1, 6 bases. The length of the CDR3 is 14 residues. Germline V CDR1 and CDR2: SGDLS, YYNGEE. V lost 2 bases and J lost 4, with 9 bases in between. CDR3 sequence (DNA): TGTGCCAGCAGCGTGGGCAGGGGTAATGAAAAACTGTTTTTT. It specifies CASSVGRGNEKLFF.

This rearrangement joins TRBV5-1 to TRBJ2-2; D may be TRBD2 (5 bases). The CDR3 contains 14 residues. Deletions cut 4 bases from V and 6 bases from J, with 13 bases between. Germline V gene data show CDR1 as SGHRS and CDR2 as YFSETQ. The CDR3 here is CASSERVGAGELFF. CDR3 sequence (DNA): TGCGCCAGCAGCGAGAGGGTTGGGGCCGGGGAGCTGTTTTTT.

The gene calls are TRBV25-1 and TRBJ2-1; 8 nucleotides agree with TRBD1. The CDR3 has 16 amino acids. Germline V gives CDR1 MGHDK, CDR2 SYGVNS. The V and J ends lost 1 base and 9 bases, in that order; junction bases with no gene match: 11. The CDR3 loop reads CASSEFGRGRGTEQFF. Written as DNA, the CDR3 is TGTGCCAGCAGTGAATTTGGCAGGGGGCGCGGCACTGAGCAGTTCTTC.

The chain recombines TRBV7-9 with TRBJ1-2, with TRBD1 matching 7 bases. The CDR3 covers 16 residues. The J segment lost 8 bases and the V segment lost 0 bases, leaving 12 bases of the junction unmatched. The germline V gene has CDR1 SEHNR and CDR2 FQNEAQ (reference sequence). As DNA, the CDR3 is TGTGCCAGCAGCTTAGCTTCACGACAGGGCTTGAACGGCTACACCTTC. Protein sequence: CASSLASRQGLNGYTF.

This clone has only a few counts. The rearrangement joins TRBV7-4 to TRBJ1-2; the D gene is possibly TRBD1 (5 bases). CDR3 length: 13 amino acids. Germline V gives CDR1 SGHVT, CDR2 SQSDAQ. With 4 bases removed from V and 4 bases from J, the gap between germline ends came to 10 bases. CDR3 coding DNA: TGTGCCAGCAGCTCTTCAGGGATCTATGGCTACACCTTC. As protein: CASSSSGIYGYTF.

This rearrangement joins TRBV5-1 to TRBJ1-5; D is unresolved. Germline V lookup: CDR1 SGHRS, CDR2 YFSETQ. Trimming shortened V by 3 bases and J by 5 bases, and 12 bases separated the two germline ends. This CDR3 has 14 residues. CDR3 sequence reads: CASSSFGADQPQHF. CDR3 in DNA: TGCGCCAGCAGCTCGTTCGGTGCGGATCAGCCCCAGCATTTT.

The J gene is TRBJ1-4, the V gene TRBV2; 9 bases map to TRBD1. V lost 2 bases to trimming and J lost 1 base; unmatched junction nucleotides: 8. Germline assignment: CDR1 SNHLY and CDR2 FYNNEI. The CDR3 covers 18 residues. CDR3 sequence reads: CASSEWDREGKTNEKLFF. CDR3 coding DNA: TGTGCCAGCAGTGAATGGGACAGGGAAGGTAAAACTAATGAAAAACTGTTTTTT.

The chain links TRBV18 to TRBJ1-4; the D gene is possibly TRBD1 (5 bases). The germline V gene encodes CDR1 KGHSH and CDR2 LQKENI. The CDR3 covers 15 residues. V was clipped by 3 bases and J by 3 bases, with 11 bases between them. This CDR3 reads CASSPPGGSNEKLFF. As DNA, the CDR3 is TGTGCCAGCTCACCGCCCGGGGGGTCTAATGAAAAACTGTTTTTT.

This clone was detected once. The chain recombines TRBV4-2 with TRBJ2-1, with 7 bases matching TRBD2. The V and J ends lost 4 bases and 0 bases, in that order; junction bases with no gene match: 3. The CDR3 spans 15 residues. The V gene's germline CDR1 is LGHNA and CDR2 YNFKEQ. As DNA, the CDR3 is TGTGCCAGCAGCCTTACTAGCGACTCCTACAATGAGCAGTTCTTC. Residues: CASSLTSDSYNEQFF.

The V and J genes are TRBV30 and TRBJ2-2; perhaps TRBD1 as D (5 bases). The V gene's germline CDR1 is GTSNPN and CDR2 SVGIG (reference sequence). The CDR3 loop spans 14 amino acids. The V and J ends lost 4 bases and 0 bases respectively, with 9 bases between them. CDR3 sequence reads: CAWKRGSNTGELFF. The CDR3 DNA reads as TGTGCCTGGAAAAGGGGCTCGAACACCGGGGAGCTGTTTTTT.

The rearrangement links TRBV27 to TRBJ2-5; 7 nucleotides agree with TRBD1. The germline gives CDR1 MNHEY, CDR2 SMNVEV (reference sequence). CDR3 length equals 16 residues. Trimming at V came to 1 base and at J to 5 bases, leaving 10 bases not matched to a gene. This CDR3 is CASSLLGGEGQETQYF. The CDR3 coding sequence is TGTGCCAGCAGTTTATTAGGGGGCGAGGGACAGGAGACCCAGTACTTC.

V and J are TRBV5-4 and TRBJ2-3; D is possibly TRBD2 (5 bases). The CDR3 runs 15 residues. Trimming shortened V by 1 base and J by 0 bases, and 9 bases separated the two germline ends. Germline V gives CDR1 SGHNT, CDR2 YYREEE (reference sequence). The CDR3 region has the DNA TGTGCCAGCAGCTTGATGGGCGGGAGCACAGATACGCAGTATTTT. It encodes CASSLMGGSTDTQYF.

This sequence joins TRBV2 and TRBJ2-3; 13 nucleotides match TRBD2. The CDR3 has 18 amino acids. Germline assignment: CDR1 SNHLY and CDR2 FYNNEI. V dropped 3 bases and J dropped 5; count of bases not matched to a gene: 11. CDR3 coding DNA: TGTGCCAGCAGTGATGGGACTAGCGGGATACGATTGGGAGATACGCAGTATTTT. Its protein is CASSDGTSGIRLGDTQYF.